This T cell receptor (beta chain) was profiled in a study of Ad26.COV2.S vaccination and SARS-CoV-2 variants. After removal of 3 bases from V and 6 bases from J, the junction contained 3 bases not matched to a gene. Germline lookup yields CDR1 SGHVS and CDR2 FQNEAQ. The CDR3 length is 14 residues. Noted treatment: some 20 received Ad26.COV2.S at low or high dose, single or two shots; about five received placebo; per-sample allocation not given. Day 63 after the first injection of vaccine or placebo was the sampling time. Study outcomes and limitations: Spike-specific CD8+ and CD4+ T cell responses reportedly showed substantial breadth after vaccination.

Sequenced by immunoSEQ multiplex PCR; TCRdb stores in-frame clones only, minus some. The sample has approximately 410,000 clones; approximately 87% are singletons. This clone was counted once. Its antigen is undetermined. The source is a person aged 18-65 years who received the Ad26.COV2.S COVID-19 vaccine or a placebo. The rearrangement uses TRBV7-8 and TRBJ2-1, with TRBD1 matching over 9 bases. The sequenced sample was peripheral blood, obtained in a trial of Ad26.COV2.S vaccine versus placebo. CDR3: CASSFRDRVNEQFF. In nucleotides, the CDR3 is TGTGCCAGCAGCTTCCGGGACAGGGTCAATGAGCAGTTCTTC.